Listed here are 31 T cell receptor beta chains from one sample, sequenced in a study of beta chain features in type 1 diabetes. What was sequenced were expressed TCRB transcripts, since all of the isolated RNA had been reverse transcribed. Data came from immunoSEQ multiplex PCR; TCRdb stores just in-frame clones and leaves some out. The sample has a few hundred thousand clones; approximately 11% are singletons. The sample was naive CD4+ T cells from blood. The source is a woman in her twenties or thirties in good health.

The genes are TRBV29-1 and TRBJ1-1; TRBD1 might be the D (6 bases). V was clipped by 7 bases and J by 3 bases, with 12 bases between them. The CDR3 covers 12 residues. The germline V gene encodes CDR1 SQVTM and CDR2 ANQGSEA. The CDR3 spells CSALTGHTEAFF. The CDR3 region has the DNA TGCAGCGCCTTGACAGGTCACACTGAAGCTTTCTTT.

The V and J genes are TRBV14 and TRBJ2-5, with no clear D. The V end was cut by 4 bases, the J end by 3 bases, with 3 bases between. The CDR3 totals 11 residues. Germline lookup yields CDR1 SGHDN and CDR2 FVKESK. Written as DNA, the CDR3 is TGTGCCAGCAGCCGAGAAGAGACCCAGTACTTC. It translates to CASSREETQYF. Looking up the rest from reference TRBV14 and TRBJ2-5 gives the full variable domain: EAGVTQFPSHSVIEKGQTVTLRCDPISGHDNLYWYRRVMGKEIKFLLHFVKESKQDESGMPNNRFLAERTGGTYSTLKVQPAELEDSGVYFCASSREETQYFGPGTRLLVL.

This chain connects TRBV7-3 to TRBJ2-1; 7 bases are a match to TRBD1. The germline V gene has CDR1 SGHTA and CDR2 FQGTGA. Losses at the gene ends were 3 bases for V and 7 bases for J; bases not matched to a gene: 9. This CDR3 has 15 residues. The CDR3 nucleotides are TGTGCCAGCAGCTTGAGACAGGGTTCATGGAATGAGCAGTTCTTC. Residues: CASSLRQGSWNEQFF.

CDR3 loop: CAISPGLAGEDQETQYF. CDR3 sequence (DNA): TGTGCCATCAGTCCGGGACTAGCGGGAGAGGACCAAGAGACCCAGTACTTC. V gene TRBV10-3 combines with J gene TRBJ2-5, with 14 bases fitting TRBD2. The CDR3 is made up of 17 amino acids. V was clipped by 5 bases and J by 0 bases; unmatched bases: 5. The V gene's germline CDR1 is ENHRY and CDR2 SYGVKD.

The chain's CDR3 is CATQNTGVNEQFF. The CDR3 nucleotides read TGTGCCACCCAAAATACAGGGGTCAATGAGCAGTTCTTC. The chain employs TRBV27 and TRBJ2-1; 7 bases are shared with TRBD1. The CDR3 sequence is 13 residues long. V trimming: 10 bases; J trimming: 6 bases; junction bases outside the gene matches: 9. Germline V gene data show CDR1 as MNHEY and CDR2 as SMNVEV (reference sequence).

The V gene is TRBV5-1, the J gene TRBJ2-7; 8 bases map to TRBD1. CDR3 size: 14 residues. Per germline, CDR1 SGHRS and CDR2 YFSETQ. With 0 bases clipped from V and 4 bases from J, the junction kept 3 bases outside the gene matches. DNA for the CDR3: TGCGCCAGCAGCTTGGACAGGGGGGATTACGAGCAGTACTTC. Protein product: CASSLDRGDYEQYF.

This clone was picked up a small number of times. The chain carries TRBV27 and TRBJ2-7, with D unclear. Looked up from germline, CDR1 is MNHEY and CDR2 is SMNVEV (reference sequence). The V end lost 2 bases, the J end lost 2 bases, and 13 bases lay between the germline ends. The CDR3 totals 15 residues. DNA for the CDR3: TGTGCCAGCAGTTTAACGTTGTACCCTACCTACGAGCAGTACTTC. This encodes CASSLTLYPTYEQYF.

In this sample, this clone turned up a few times. The chain links TRBV6-5 to TRBJ2-7; D possibly corresponds to TRBD2 (6 bases). The CDR3 length is 14 residues. Deletions cut 2 bases from V and 9 bases from J, with 17 bases between. Germline CDR1 and CDR2: MNHEY and SVGAGI. The CDR3 coding sequence is TGTGCCAGCAGTTACGGGAGGTCGACGAACGTGCAGTACTTC. This encodes CASSYGRSTNVQYF.

This clone was observed a handful of times. The chain links TRBV5-4 to TRBJ2-1; 9 nucleotides line up with TRBD2. Germline V CDR1 and CDR2: SGHNT, YYREEE (reference sequence). The CDR3 is 15 amino acids. V trimming: 2 bases; J trimming: 4 bases; junction bases outside the gene matches: 4. The CDR3 sequence is CASSFSGRSYNEQFF. CDR3 sequence (DNA): TGTGCCAGCAGCTTTAGCGGGAGATCATACAATGAGCAGTTCTTC.

The chain carries TRBV28 and TRBJ2-4; 7 bases are a match to TRBD1. The CDR3 spans 16 residues. Germline CDR1 MDHEN, CDR2 SYDVKM. J lost 0 bases, V lost 3 bases, and 5 bases had no gene match. The chain's CDR3 is CASSLTGPLAKNIQYF. The CDR3 DNA sequence: TGTGCCAGCAGTTTGACAGGGCCCCTAGCCAAAAACATTCAGTACTTC.

This clone has more than one count but fewer than ten. The chain joins TRBV14 to TRBJ1-2; D gene uncertain. The CDR3 length is 12 residues. Trimming cost V 8 bases and J 1 base, with 8 bases left between them. Germline CDR1 SGHDN, CDR2 FVKESK. CDR3 amino acids: CASPGDNYGYTF. The DNA of the CDR3 is TGTGCCAGCCCCGGGGATAACTATGGCTACACCTTC. The whole variable domain, filled in from reference TRBV14 and TRBJ1-2, reads EAGVTQFPSHSVIEKGQTVTLRCDPISGHDNLYWYRRVMGKEIKFLLHFVKESKQDESGMPNNRFLAERTGGTYSTLKVQPAELEDSGVYFCASPGDNYGYTFGSGTRLTVV.

The chain employs TRBV28 and TRBJ2-7; 7 nucleotides match TRBD1. The germline gives CDR1 MDHEN, CDR2 SYDVKM. Trimming cost V 1 base and J 3 bases; bases outside gene matches: 6. The CDR3 has 15 amino acids. CDR3 nucleotide sequence: TGTGCCAGCAGTTTATTGGGGACAGAGGTCTACGAGCAGTACTTC. This translates into CASSLLGTEVYEQYF.

This clone was seen a handful of times. V and J are TRBV7-3 and TRBJ2-5; TRBD1 matches at 9 bases. This CDR3 comprises 14 residues. Trimming at V came to 4 bases and at J to 5 bases, leaving 5 bases not matched to a gene. The germline gives CDR1 SGHTA, CDR2 FQGTGA. The CDR3 sequence: CASSSDRGSETQYF. The CDR3, as DNA: TGTGCCAGCAGCTCGGACAGGGGTTCCGAGACCCAGTACTTC. Supplemented by reference TRBV7-3 and TRBJ2-5, the full variable domain reads GAGVSQTPSNKVTEKGKYVELRCDPISGHTALYWYRQSLGQGPEFLIYFQGTGAADDSGLPNDRFFAVRPEGSVSTLKIQRTERGDSAVYLCASSSDRGSETQYFGPGTRLLVL.

The chain links TRBV29-1 to TRBJ1-2, with 7 bases that match TRBD1. The CDR3 extends over 16 amino acids. Germline values: CDR1 SQVTM, CDR2 ANQGSEA. The ends lost 4 bases at V and 7 bases at J; junction bases unmatched: 18. CDR3 sequence reads: CSVVGKWDSGTPGYTF. Written as DNA, the CDR3 is TGCAGCGTTGTGGGGAAATGGGACAGTGGGACTCCTGGCTACACCTTC.

V usage is TRBV28 and J usage is TRBJ2-5, with TRBD1 as a possible D gene (6 bases). Germline CDR1 is MDHEN and CDR2 is SYDVKM. V gave up 5 bases and J gave up 4 bases, with 11 bases separating them. This CDR3 has 13 residues. The CDR3 sequence: CASSGQLLETQYF. The CDR3 region has the DNA TGTGCCAGCAGTGGACAGCTCCTAGAGACCCAGTACTTC.

The genes are TRBV28 and TRBJ2-7, with 8 bases aligning to TRBD1. Germline-derived CDR1 and CDR2 are MDHEN and SYDVKM. J lost 3 bases, V lost 10 bases, and 5 bases had no gene match. There are 12 residues in the CDR3. The DNA of the CDR3 is TGTGCCACCGGACAGGGAGACTACGAGCAGTACTTC. Translation: CATGQGDYEQYF.

The chain's CDR3 is CASSRDRGSEQYF. The CDR3 nucleotides are TGTGCCAGCAGCCGGGACAGGGGAAGCGAGCAGTACTTC. The chain recombines TRBV6-4 with TRBJ2-7; 10 bases map to TRBD1. CDR3 length equals 13 residues. Trimming at V came to 6 bases and at J to 6 bases, leaving 5 bases not matched to a gene. Germline lookup yields CDR1 MRHNA and CDR2 SNTAGT.

This chain connects TRBV28 to TRBJ2-7, with TRBD2 matching over 10 bases. V lost 1 base to trimming and J lost 6 bases; unmatched junction nucleotides: 15. This CDR3 comprises 18 residues. The V gene's germline CDR1 is MDHEN and CDR2 SYDVKM. CDR3 sequence (DNA): TGTGCCAGCAGTTTATTTTGGGCTAGCGGGGGTCAGACAATCGAGCAGTACTTC. It yields the protein CASSLFWASGGQTIEQYF.

This clone was recorded once. The V and J genes are TRBV7-8 and TRBJ2-2, with D uncertain. Germline CDR1 reads SGHVS; CDR2 reads FQNEAQ. Trimming left V 4 bases short and J 4 bases short, with 10 bases between. The CDR3 has 14 amino acids. The CDR3 region is CASSSLILTGELFF. CDR3 DNA sequence: TGTGCCAGCAGCTCCCTTATACTCACCGGGGAGCTGTTTTTT.

This sequence joins TRBV28 and TRBJ2-5, with 7 positions matching TRBD2. CDR1 and CDR2 (germline): MDHEN, SYDVKM. The junction had 5 bases not matched to a gene; V was cut back by 5 bases and J by 5 bases. The CDR3 has 13 residues. The CDR3 nucleotides are TGTGCCAGCAGTCCTCGGGAGGTGGAGACCCAGTACTTC. Protein: CASSPREVETQYF.

In this sample, this clone turned up a few times. The chain combines TRBV7-9 with TRBJ1-2, with a possible D match to TRBD1 (6 bases). Germline lookup yields CDR1 SEHNR and CDR2 FQNEAQ (reference sequence). The length of the CDR3 is 14 residues. The V gene lost 0 bases and the J gene lost 4 bases, with 9 bases spanning the gap. This chain's CDR3 is CASSLAAGVYGYTF. CDR3 DNA: TGTGCCAGCAGCTTAGCGGCAGGGGTCTATGGCTACACCTTC.

This chain links TRBV7-2 with TRBJ2-5, with 8 nucleotides matching TRBD1. CDR3 length: 15 residues. Germline V gene sequence: CDR1 SGHTA, CDR2 FQGNSA. V shed 5 bases, J shed 5 bases, and the junction held 10 bases outside the gene matches. CDR3 nucleotides: TGTGCCAGCAGCCCCAATCAGGGGGCTGGGGAGACCCAGTACTTC. This codes for CASSPNQGAGETQYF.

This clone has just a few counts. J is TRBJ2-2 and V is TRBV29-1; maybe TRBD1 (6 bases). This CDR3 spans 14 amino acids. Between the trimmed V and J ends, which lost 4 bases and 0 bases, there was a span of 9 bases. Germline CDR1 is SQVTM and CDR2 is ANQGSEA. The CDR3 DNA follows: TGCAGCGTTGCCGACAGGTCGAACACCGGGGAGCTGTTTTTT. It translates to CSVADRSNTGELFF.

This rearrangement joins TRBV4-3 to TRBJ2-5; 7 bases align to TRBD2. With the DNA end fitting TRBJ2-7 better, the J assignment may be wrong. The CDR3 consists of 16 residues. The germline V gene has CDR1 LGHNA and CDR2 YSLEER. CDR3 sequence: CASSQDLERGEYEQYF. CDR3 nucleotides: TGCGCCAGCAGCCAAGATTTGGAACGGGGGGAATACGAGCAGTACTTC.

The chain recombines TRBV30 with TRBJ1-2; a possible D gene is TRBD1 (6 bases). Germline V lookup: CDR1 GTSNPN, CDR2 SVGIG (reference sequence). Trimming cost V 2 bases and J 6 bases, with 13 bases left between them. The CDR3 length is 13 residues. Here the CDR3 reads CAWSNTGSDGYTF. CDR3 bases: TGTGCCTGGAGTAACACAGGGAGTGATGGCTACACCTTC.

The chain joins TRBV30 to TRBJ1-2; TRBD1 is a possible D gene (5 bases). The V gene lost 3 bases and the J gene lost 1 base, with 12 bases spanning the gap. Germline assignment: CDR1 GTSNPN and CDR2 SVGIG (reference sequence). The CDR3 is 14 residues long. The CDR3 protein is CAWRRQSLNYGYTF. The CDR3 nucleotides read TGTGCCTGGAGACGACAGTCGCTTAACTATGGCTACACCTTC.

This clone showed up just a few times. V gene TRBV5-1 combines with J gene TRBJ2-5, with 8 bases matching TRBD2. There are 17 residues in the CDR3. J was trimmed by 2 bases and V by 2 bases; bases with no gene match: 11. CDR1 is SGHRS and CDR2 is YFSETQ in the germline V gene. DNA of the CDR3: TGCGCCAGCAGCTTTGGGATACGGGCGGGAGGACAAGAGACCCAGTACTTC. Protein product: CASSFGIRAGGQETQYF.

This clone was seen a handful of times. CDR3 coding DNA: TGTGCCAGCAGCTCGCCCGGGACTAGCGGCAGATACGAGCAGTACTTC. This sequence encodes CASSSPGTSGRYEQYF. The chain couples TRBV11-1 to TRBJ2-7, with 11 bases fitting TRBD2. The CDR3 length is 16 residues. CDR1 is SGHAT and CDR2 is FQDESV in the germline V gene (reference sequence). V shed 4 bases, J shed 4 bases, and the junction held 9 bases outside the gene matches.

The gene calls are TRBV5-1 and TRBJ1-4; TRBD1 matches at 9 bases. The V gene end was trimmed by 3 bases and the J gene end by 3 bases; junction bases not matched to a gene: 12. CDR3 length: 18 amino acids. Germline-derived CDR1 and CDR2 are SGHRS and YFSETQ. The DNA of the CDR3 is TGCGCCAGCAGCTGGGCTGGGACAGGGACTCCAGCTAATGAAAAACTGTTTTTT. It codes for CASSWAGTGTPANEKLFF.

This clone was counted a few times. The chain carries TRBV15 and TRBJ1-5, with TRBD1 as a possible D gene (5 bases). The CDR3 has 15 amino acids. The germline V gene encodes CDR1 LNHNV and CDR2 YYDKDF (reference sequence). Deletions cut 7 bases from V and 4 bases from J, with 17 bases between. The CDR3 DNA is TGTGCCACCATGGACATGACAGCATTAAATCAGCCCCAGCATTTT. As protein: CATMDMTALNQPQHF.

This chain uses TRBV7-2 with TRBJ2-1; TRBD2 agrees at 7 bases. The CDR3 covers 15 residues. V lost 1 base, J lost 4 bases, and 4 bases stayed unmatched. Germline V gene sequence: CDR1 SGHTA, CDR2 FQGNSA. CDR3 in amino acids: CASSLGGGRYNEQFF. Here the CDR3 DNA reads TGTGCCAGCAGCTTAGGAGGCGGGAGATACAATGAGCAGTTCTTC.